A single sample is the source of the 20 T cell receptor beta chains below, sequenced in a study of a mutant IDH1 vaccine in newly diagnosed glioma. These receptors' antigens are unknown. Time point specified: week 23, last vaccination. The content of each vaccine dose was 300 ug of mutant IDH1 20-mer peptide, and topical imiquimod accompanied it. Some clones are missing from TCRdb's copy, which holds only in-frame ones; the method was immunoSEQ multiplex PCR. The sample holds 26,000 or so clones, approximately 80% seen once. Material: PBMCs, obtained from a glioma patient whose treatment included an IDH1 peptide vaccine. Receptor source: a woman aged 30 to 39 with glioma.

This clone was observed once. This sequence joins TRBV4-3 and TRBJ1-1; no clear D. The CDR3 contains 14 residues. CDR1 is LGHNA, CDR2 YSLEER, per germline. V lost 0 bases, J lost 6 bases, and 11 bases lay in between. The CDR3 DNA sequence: TGCGCCAGCAGCCAAGATCTGGGGTGGGCTGAAGCTTTCTTT. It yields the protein CASSQDLGWAEAFF.

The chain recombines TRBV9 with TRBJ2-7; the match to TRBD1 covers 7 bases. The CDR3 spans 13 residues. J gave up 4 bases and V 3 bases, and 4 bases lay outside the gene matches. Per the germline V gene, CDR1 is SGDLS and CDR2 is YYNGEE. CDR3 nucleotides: TGTGCCAGCAGCGCCCGGGACAGTTACGAGCAGTACTTC. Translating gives CASSARDSYEQYF.

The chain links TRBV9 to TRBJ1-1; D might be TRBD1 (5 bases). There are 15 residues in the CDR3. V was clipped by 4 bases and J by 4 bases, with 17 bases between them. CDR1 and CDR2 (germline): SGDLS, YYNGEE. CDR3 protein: CASSPRQGGFTEAFF. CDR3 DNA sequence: TGTGCCAGCAGCCCCCGCCAGGGTGGATTCACTGAAGCTTTCTTT.

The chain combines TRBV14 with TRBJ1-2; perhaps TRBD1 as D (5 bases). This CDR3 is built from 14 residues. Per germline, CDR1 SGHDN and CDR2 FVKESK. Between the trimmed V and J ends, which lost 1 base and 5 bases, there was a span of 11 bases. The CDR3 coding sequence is TGTGCCAGCAGCCAAGCCGGGACCTTTTATGGCTACACCTTC. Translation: CASSQAGTFYGYTF.

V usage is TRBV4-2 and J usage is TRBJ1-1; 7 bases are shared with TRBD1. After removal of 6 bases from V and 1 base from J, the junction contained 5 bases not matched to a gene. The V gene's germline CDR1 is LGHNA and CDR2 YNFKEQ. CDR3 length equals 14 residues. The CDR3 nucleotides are TGTGCCAGCAGTCAACAGGGGCCGAACACTGAAGCTTTCTTT. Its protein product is CASSQQGPNTEAFF.

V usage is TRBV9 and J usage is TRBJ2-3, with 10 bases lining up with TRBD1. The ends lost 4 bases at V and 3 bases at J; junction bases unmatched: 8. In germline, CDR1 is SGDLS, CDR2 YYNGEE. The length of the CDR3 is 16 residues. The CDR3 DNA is TGTGCCAGCAGCAGACGACAGGGGGCTAGTACAGATACGCAGTATTTT. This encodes CASSRRQGASTDTQYF.

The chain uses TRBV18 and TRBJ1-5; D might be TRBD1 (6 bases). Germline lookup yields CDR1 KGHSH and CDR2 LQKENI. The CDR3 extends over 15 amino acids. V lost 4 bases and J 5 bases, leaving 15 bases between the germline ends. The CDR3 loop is CASSQGVRPDQPQHF. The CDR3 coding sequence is TGTGCCAGCTCACAGGGGGTTCGGCCCGATCAGCCCCAGCATTTT.

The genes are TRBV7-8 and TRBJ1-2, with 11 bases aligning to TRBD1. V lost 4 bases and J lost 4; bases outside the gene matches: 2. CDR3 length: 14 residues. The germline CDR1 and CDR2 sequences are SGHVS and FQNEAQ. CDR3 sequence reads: CASSWTGGSYGYTF. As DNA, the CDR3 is TGTGCCAGCAGCTGGACAGGGGGCAGCTATGGCTACACCTTC.

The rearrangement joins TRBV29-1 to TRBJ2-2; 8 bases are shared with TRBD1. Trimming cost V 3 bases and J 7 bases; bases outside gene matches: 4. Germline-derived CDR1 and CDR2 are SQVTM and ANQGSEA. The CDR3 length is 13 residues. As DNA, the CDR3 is TGCAGCGTTGATCGGACAGGGTACGGGGAGCTGTTTTTT. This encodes CSVDRTGYGELFF.

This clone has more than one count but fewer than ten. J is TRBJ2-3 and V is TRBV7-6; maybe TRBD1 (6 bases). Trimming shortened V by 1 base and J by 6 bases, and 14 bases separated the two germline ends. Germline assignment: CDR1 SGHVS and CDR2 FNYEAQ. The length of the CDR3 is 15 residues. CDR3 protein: CASSLGDNTVDTQYF. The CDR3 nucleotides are TGTGCCAGCAGCTTAGGGGACAATACGGTCGATACGCAGTATTTT.

The CDR3 sequence: CASRGQIQETQYF. The CDR3, as DNA: TGTGCCTCGAGGGGGCAGATACAAGAGACCCAGTACTTC. J is TRBJ2-5 and V is TRBV19; TRBD1 agrees at 7 bases. The CDR3 extends over 13 amino acids. Trimming at V came to 11 bases and at J to 2 bases, leaving 8 bases not matched to a gene. Germline-derived CDR1 and CDR2 are LNHDA and SQIVND (reference sequence).

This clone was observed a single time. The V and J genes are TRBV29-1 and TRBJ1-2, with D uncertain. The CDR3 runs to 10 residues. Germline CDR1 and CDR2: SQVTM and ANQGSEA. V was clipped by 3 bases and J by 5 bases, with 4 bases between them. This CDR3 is CSVDLYGYTF. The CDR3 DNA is TGCAGCGTTGATTTATATGGCTACACCTTC. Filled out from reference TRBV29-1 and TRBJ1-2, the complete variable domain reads SAVISQKPSRDICQRGTSLTIQCQVDSQVTMMFWYRQQPGQSLTLIATANQGSEATYESGFVIDKFPISRPNLTFSTLTVSNMSPEDSSIYLCSVDLYGYTFGSGTRLTVV.

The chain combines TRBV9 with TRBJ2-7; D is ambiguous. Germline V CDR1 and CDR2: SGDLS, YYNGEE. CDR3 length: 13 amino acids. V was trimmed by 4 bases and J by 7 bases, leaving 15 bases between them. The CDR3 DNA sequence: TGTGCCAGCAGCAGGCCCCCTGACTTTGAGCAGTACTTC. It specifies CASSRPPDFEQYF.

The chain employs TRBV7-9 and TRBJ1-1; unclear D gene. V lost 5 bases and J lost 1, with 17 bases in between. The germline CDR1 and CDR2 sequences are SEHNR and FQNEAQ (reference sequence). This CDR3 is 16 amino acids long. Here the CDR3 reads CASSTTPWAGNTEAFF. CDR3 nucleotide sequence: TGTGCCAGCAGCACAACCCCCTGGGCCGGGAACACTGAAGCTTTCTTT.

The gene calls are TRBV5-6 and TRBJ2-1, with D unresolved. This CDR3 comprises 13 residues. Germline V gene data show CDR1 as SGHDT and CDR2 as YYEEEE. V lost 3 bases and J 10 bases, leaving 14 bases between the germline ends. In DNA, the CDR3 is TGTGCCAGCAGCTACTACTCAGCTGGGGAGCAGTTCTTC. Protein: CASSYYSAGEQFF.

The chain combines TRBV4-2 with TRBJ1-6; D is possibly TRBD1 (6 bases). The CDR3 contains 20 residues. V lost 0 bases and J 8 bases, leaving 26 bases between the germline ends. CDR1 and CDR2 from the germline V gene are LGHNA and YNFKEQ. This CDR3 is CASSQDRQGTFYGGDSPLHF. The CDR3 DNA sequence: TGTGCCAGCAGCCAAGATCGGCAGGGGACTTTTTACGGAGGGGATTCACCCCTCCACTTT.

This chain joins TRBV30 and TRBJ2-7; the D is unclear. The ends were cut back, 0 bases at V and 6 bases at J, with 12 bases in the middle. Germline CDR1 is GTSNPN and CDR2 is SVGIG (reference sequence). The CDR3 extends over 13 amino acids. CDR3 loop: CAWSVQVTGEQYF. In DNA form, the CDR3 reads TGTGCCTGGAGTGTACAAGTCACGGGCGAGCAGTACTTC.

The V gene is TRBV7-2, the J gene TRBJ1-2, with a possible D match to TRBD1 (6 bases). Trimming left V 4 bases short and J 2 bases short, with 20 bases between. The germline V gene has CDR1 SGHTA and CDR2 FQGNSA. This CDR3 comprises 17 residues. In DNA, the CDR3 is TGTGCCAGCAGCTCAGGCGATTACAGGGTGTGGAACTATGGCTACACCTTC. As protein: CASSSGDYRVWNYGYTF. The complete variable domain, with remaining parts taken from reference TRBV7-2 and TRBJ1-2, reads GAGVSQSPSNKVTEKGKDVELRCDPISGHTALYWYRQSLGQGLEFLIYFQGNSAPDKSGLPSDRFSAERTGGSVSTLTIQRTQQEDSAVYLCASSSGDYRVWNYGYTFGSGTRLTVV.

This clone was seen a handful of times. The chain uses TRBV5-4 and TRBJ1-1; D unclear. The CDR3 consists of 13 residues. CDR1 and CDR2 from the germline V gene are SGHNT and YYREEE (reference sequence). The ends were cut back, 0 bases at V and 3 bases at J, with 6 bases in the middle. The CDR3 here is CASSLEWDTEAFF. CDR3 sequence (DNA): TGTGCCAGCAGCTTGGAATGGGACACTGAAGCTTTCTTT. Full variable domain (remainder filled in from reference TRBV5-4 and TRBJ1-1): ETGVTQSPTHLIKTRGQQVTLRCSSQSGHNTVSWYQQALGQGPQFIFQYYREEENGRGNFPPRFSGLQFPNYSSELNVNALELDDSALYLCASSLEWDTEAFFGQGTRLTVV.

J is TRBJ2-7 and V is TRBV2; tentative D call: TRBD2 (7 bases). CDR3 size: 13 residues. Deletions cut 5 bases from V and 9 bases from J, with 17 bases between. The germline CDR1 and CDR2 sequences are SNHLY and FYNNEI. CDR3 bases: TGTGCCAGCAGTAGGGGGGGGCAGCCAACGCAGTACTTC. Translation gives CASSRGGQPTQYF.